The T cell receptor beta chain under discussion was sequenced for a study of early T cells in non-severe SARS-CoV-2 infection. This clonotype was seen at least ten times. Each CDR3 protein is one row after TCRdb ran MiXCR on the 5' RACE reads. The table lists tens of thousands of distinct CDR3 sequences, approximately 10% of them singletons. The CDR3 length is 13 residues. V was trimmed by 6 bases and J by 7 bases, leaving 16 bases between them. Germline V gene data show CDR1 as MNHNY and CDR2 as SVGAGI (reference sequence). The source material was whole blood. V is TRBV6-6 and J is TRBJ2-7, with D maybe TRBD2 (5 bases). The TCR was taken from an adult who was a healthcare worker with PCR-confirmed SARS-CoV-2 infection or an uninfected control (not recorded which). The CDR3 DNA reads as TGTGCCAGCAGGGAGAACCACTCGGGGGAGCAGTACTTC. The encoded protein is CASRENHSGEQYF.